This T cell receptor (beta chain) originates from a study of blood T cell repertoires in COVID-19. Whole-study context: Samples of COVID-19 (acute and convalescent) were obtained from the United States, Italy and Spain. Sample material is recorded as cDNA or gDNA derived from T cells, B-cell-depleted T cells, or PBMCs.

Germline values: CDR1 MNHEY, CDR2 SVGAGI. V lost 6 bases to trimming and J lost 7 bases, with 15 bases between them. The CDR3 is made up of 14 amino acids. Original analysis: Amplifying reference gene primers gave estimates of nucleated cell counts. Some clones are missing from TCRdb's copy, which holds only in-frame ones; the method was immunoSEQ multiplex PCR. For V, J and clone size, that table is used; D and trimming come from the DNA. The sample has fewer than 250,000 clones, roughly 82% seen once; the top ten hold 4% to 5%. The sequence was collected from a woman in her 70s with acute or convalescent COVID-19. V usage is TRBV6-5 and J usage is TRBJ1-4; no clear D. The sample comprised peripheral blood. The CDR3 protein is CASRVTSYVEKLFF. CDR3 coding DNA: TGTGCCAGCAGAGTCACTAGTTATGTTGAAAAACTGTTTTTT.